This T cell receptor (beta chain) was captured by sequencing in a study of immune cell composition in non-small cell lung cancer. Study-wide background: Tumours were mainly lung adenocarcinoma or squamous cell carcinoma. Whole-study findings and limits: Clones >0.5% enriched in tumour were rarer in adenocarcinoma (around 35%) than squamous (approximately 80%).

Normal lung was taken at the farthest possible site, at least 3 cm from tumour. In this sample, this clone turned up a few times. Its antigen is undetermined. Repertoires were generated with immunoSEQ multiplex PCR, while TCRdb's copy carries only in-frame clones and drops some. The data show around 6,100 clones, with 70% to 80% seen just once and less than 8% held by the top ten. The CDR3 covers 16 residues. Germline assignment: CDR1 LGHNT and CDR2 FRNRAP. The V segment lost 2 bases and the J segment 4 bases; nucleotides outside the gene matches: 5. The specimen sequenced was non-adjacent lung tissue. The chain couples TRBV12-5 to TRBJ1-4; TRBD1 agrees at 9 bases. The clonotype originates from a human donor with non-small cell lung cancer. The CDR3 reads CASGLPGQGLNEKLFF. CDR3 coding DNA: TGTGCTAGTGGTTTGCCCGGACAGGGGCTTAATGAAAAACTGTTTTTT.